This T cell receptor (beta chain) was captured in a study of T cells after yellow fever vaccination. Notes on the study in general: Most primary-vaccination clones recurred post-booster (roughly 97% CD4, around 86% CD8). Just a small share of clonotypes turned up in the CD4 compartment as well as the CD8 compartment. The secondary response was weaker but peaked faster, day 5 versus 15.

Germline V gene sequence: CDR1 SGHRS, CDR2 YFSETQ. Trimming cost V 10 bases and J 2 bases, with 15 bases left between them. The CDR3 covers 13 residues. This clonotype was seen repeatedly, ten times or more. Its antigen is not known. Generation of TCR cDNA used 5'RACE template switching (which added a universal primer site and UMIs). TCRdb processed the 5' RACE reads anew with MiXCR; each CDR3 protein has one entry. The repertoire consists of fewer than 350,000 distinct CDR3 sequences, with around 4% occurring once and the leading ten covering 20% to 25%. V is TRBV5-1 and J is TRBJ2-5; D is uncertain. The sample in question was PBMCs, obtained on the day of the yellow fever booster vaccination. This clonotype was obtained from a man aged 18 to 30 who received the YFV17D yellow fever vaccine. CDR3 amino acids: CAASQSPQETQYF. CDR3 nucleotide sequence: TGCGCCGCCTCTCAGTCGCCTCAAGAGACCCAGTACTTC.